This TCR beta chain was retrieved from a study of T cell responses to AZD1222 COVID-19 vaccine. Sequencing used immunoSEQ multiplex PCR; TCRdb keeps in-frame clones, though not all of them. The repertoire holds about 150,000 clones, with 88% as singletons. This CDR3 has 15 residues. The germline gives CDR1 MNHEY, CDR2 SMNVEV (reference sequence). The V gene end was trimmed by 8 bases and the J gene end by 3 bases; junction bases not matched to a gene: 9. This clone showed up just once. V gene TRBV27 combines with J gene TRBJ2-3; 9 nucleotides match TRBD2. The starting material was peripheral blood, obtained on day 0 of AZD1222 vaccination. The clonotype was recovered from an adult in good health. The CDR3 DNA sequence: TGTGCCAGCGCCCTCGGGCTAGCGGGAACAGATACGCAGTATTTT. Translation gives CASALGLAGTDTQYF.